This T cell receptor beta chain was captured in a study of cytomegalovirus exposure and HLA in healthy donors. Turning to this clone: Antigen specificity is unknown.

Per the germline V gene, CDR1 is MNHNS and CDR2 is SASEGT. V shed 4 bases, J shed 7 bases, and the junction held 6 bases outside the gene matches. The CDR3 is 16 amino acids. Study findings and constraints: Later analysis found that TCR beta chains associated with HLA were more clonally expanded than other, equally common chains. In vitro experiments confirmed that a few CMV-associated chains were specific for CMV antigens. The study dropped some indistinguishable V segments, TRBV6-2 and TRBV6-3 among them.

The PCR employed 60 Vbeta primers together with 13 Jbeta primers. Using immunoSEQ multiplex PCR, the repertoire was profiled, and TCRdb retains in-frame clones only, with some absent. The sample records 200,000 to 250,000 clones, over 70% being singletons. The TCR sequence derives from a woman in her sixties in good health and CMV-seropositive. Sequencing input: PBMCs. The rearrangement joins TRBV6-1 to TRBJ2-2; 13 nucleotides line up with TRBD2. Here the CDR3 reads CASSGTSGSTSGELFF. CDR3 bases: TGTGCCAGCAGTGGGACTAGCGGGAGTACAAGCGGGGAGCTGTTTTTT.